The 9 T cell receptor beta chains listed next were all sequenced from one sample in a study of human T cells and chemical hapten exposure. The time point denotes: pre-sensitization, week 0. Treatment in this sample: therapeutic diphenylcyclopropenone sensitization with weekly scalp DPC. A single record per CDR3 protein comes from TCRdb applying MiXCR to the RACE reads. This sample has approximately 77,000 distinct CDR3 sequences, with roughly 15% found just once. The material was whole blood, obtained in connection with sensitization to the hapten diphenylcyclopropenone (DPC). Receptor source: a woman in her forties or fifties with alopecia areata. Some clones in this sample may be carry-over from other donors' samples.

This chain uses TRBV5-5 with TRBJ2-5, with 8 bases matching TRBD2. Per germline, CDR1 SGHKS and CDR2 YYEKEE (reference sequence). This CDR3 contains 14 residues. Losses at the gene ends were 0 bases for V and 5 bases for J; bases not matched to a gene: 3. The CDR3 loop reads CASSLGLAKETQYF. As DNA, the CDR3 is TGTGCCAGCAGCTTGGGACTAGCGAAGGAGACCCAGTACTTC. The variable domain in full, with the rest retrieved from reference TRBV5-5 and TRBJ2-5, is DAGVTQSPTHLIKTRGQQVTLRCSPISGHKSVSWYQQVLGQGPQFIFQYYEKEERGRGNFPDRFSARQFPNYSSELNVNALLLGDSALYLCASSLGLAKETQYFGPGTRLLVL.

The chain is built from TRBV20-1 and TRBJ2-7; 14 bases line up with TRBD2. Germline assignment: CDR1 DFQATT and CDR2 SNEGSKA (reference sequence). V shed 3 bases, J shed 2 bases, and the junction held 3 bases outside the gene matches. CDR3 length equals 15 residues. For the CDR3, the DNA is TGCAGTGCTAGTCGGACTAGCGGGAGGACCTACGAGCAGTACTTC. Its protein product is CSASRTSGRTYEQYF.

This clonotype has just a few counts. V and J are TRBV19 and TRBJ2-4; TRBD1 matches at 9 bases. After removal of 3 bases from V and 9 bases from J, the junction contained 6 bases not matched to a gene. Germline CDR1 LNHDA, CDR2 SQIVND (reference sequence). This CDR3 region has 14 residues. The CDR3 here is CASSIWDREPIQYF. As DNA, the CDR3 is TGTGCCAGTAGTATCTGGGACAGGGAACCCATTCAGTACTTC.

This clonotype was seen at least ten times. The chain couples TRBV6-2 or TRBV6-3 to TRBJ2-7; D unclear. The CDR3 runs 13 residues. Germline-derived CDR1 and CDR2 are MNHEY and SVGEGT. The ends were cut back, 8 bases at V and 0 bases at J, with 11 bases in the middle. CDR3 nucleotides: TGTGCCAGCGCCCCGGCTAACTCCTACGAGCAGTACTTC. It yields the protein CASAPANSYEQYF.

This chain links TRBV20-1 with TRBJ1-4; no reliable D call. Trimming shortened V by 3 bases and J by 6 bases, and 11 bases separated the two germline ends. This CDR3 comprises 13 residues. Germline CDR1 and CDR2: DFQATT and SNEGSKA (reference sequence). Here the CDR3 DNA reads TGCAGTGCTAGGGTGGCACTTGATGAAAAACTGTTTTTT. Translating it yields CSARVALDEKLFF.

The V gene is TRBV9, the J gene TRBJ2-1; the D is unclear. Trimming pared 2 bases from V and 7 bases from J, leaving 13 bases between. The CDR3 covers 14 residues. Germline V gene data show CDR1 as SGDLS and CDR2 as YYNGEE. Written as DNA, the CDR3 is TGTGCCAGCAGCGTCGAGTTTTCTACAAATGAGCAGTTCTTC. This gives the protein CASSVEFSTNEQFF. The entire variable domain, with the rest obtained from reference TRBV9 and TRBJ2-1, is as follows: DSGVTQTPKHLITATGQRVTLRCSPRSGDLSVYWYQQSLDQGLQFLIQYYNGEERAKGNILERFSAQQFPDLHSELNLSSLELGDSALYFCASSVEFSTNEQFFGPGTRLTVL.

This chain connects TRBV11-2 to TRBJ1-1, with 9 bases aligning to TRBD1. The CDR3 totals 15 residues. V was clipped by 5 bases and J by 5 bases; unmatched bases: 9. Germline V CDR1 and CDR2: SGHAT, FQNNGV. DNA of the CDR3: TGTGCCAGCAGCACGGAGACAGGGGGAGGTACTGAAGCTTTCTTT. Its translation is CASSTETGGGTEAFF.

The chain recombines TRBV7-9 with TRBJ1-2; tentative D call: TRBD1 (5 bases). V lost 5 bases and J lost 6, with 16 bases in between. Germline CDR1 reads SEHNR; CDR2 reads FQNEAQ (reference sequence). The CDR3 is 14 residues long. The CDR3 here is CASSLLARANGYTF. Written as DNA, the CDR3 is TGTGCCAGCAGCCTTTTGGCCAGGGCGAATGGCTACACCTTC. Using reference TRBV7-9 and TRBJ1-2 for the parts outside the CDR3, the full variable domain is DTGVSQNPRHKITKRGQNVTFRCDPISEHNRLYWYRQTLGQGPEFLTYFQNEAQLEKSRLLSDRFSAERPKGSFSTLEIQRTEQGDSAMYLCASSLLARANGYTFGSGTRLTVV.

This clonotype was seen a few times. This chain joins TRBV20-1 and TRBJ1-5; a possible D gene is TRBD1 (5 bases). V dropped 0 bases and J dropped 2 bases, with 14 bases sitting between them. This CDR3 contains 16 residues. Germline CDR1 is DFQATT and CDR2 is SNEGSKA (reference sequence). CDR3 in DNA: TGCAGTGCTAGAGATACCCAGGGTTTGGGCAATCAGCCCCAGCATTTT. Translated: CSARDTQGLGNQPQHF.